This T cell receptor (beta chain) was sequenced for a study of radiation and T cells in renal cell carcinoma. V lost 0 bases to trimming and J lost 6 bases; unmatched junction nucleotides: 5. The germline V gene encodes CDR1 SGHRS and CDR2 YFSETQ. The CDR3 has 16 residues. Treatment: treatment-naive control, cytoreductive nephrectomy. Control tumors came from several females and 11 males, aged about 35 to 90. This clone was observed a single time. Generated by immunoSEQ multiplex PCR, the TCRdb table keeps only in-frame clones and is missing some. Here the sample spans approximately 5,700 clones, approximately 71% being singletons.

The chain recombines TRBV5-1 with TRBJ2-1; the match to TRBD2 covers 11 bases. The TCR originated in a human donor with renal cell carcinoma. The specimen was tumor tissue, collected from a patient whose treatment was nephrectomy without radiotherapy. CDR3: CASSLGPGTSGNEQFF. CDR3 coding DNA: TGCGCCAGCAGCTTGGGCCCCGGGACTAGCGGCAATGAGCAGTTCTTC.